Here is one TCR beta chain with its context. The sample belongs to a study of memory CD4+ T cells and cytomegalovirus serostatus. Study details: Of the healthy Belgian adults, 9 or 10 were CMV seropositive and 20 to 30 seronegative.

The sort gate was single viable CD3+CD4+CD8-CD45RO+ cells for memory CD4+ T cells. Serum IgG to CMV pp150, pp28, p38 and p52 defined serostatus. CD4+ T cells were isolated by positive magnetic selection. V shed 5 bases, J shed 5 bases, and the junction held 6 bases outside the gene matches. The CDR3 runs 16 residues. Germline V CDR1 and CDR2: LNHDA, SQIVND (reference sequence). Authors' processing steps: After removing out-of-frame reads, approximately 2.2 million distinct TCRbeta sequences remained. Generated by immunoSEQ multiplex PCR, the TCRdb table keeps only in-frame clones and is missing some. Clone size and V and J calls were adopted from that table, with D and trimming inferred from the DNA. Among under 100,000 clones, around 80% were seen once, and the ten largest hold around 0.75%.

This chain connects TRBV19 to TRBJ2-2; 12 bases align to TRBD1. The receptor comes from an adult in good health and CMV-seronegative. The sample was memory CD4+ T cells from blood. The CDR3: CASSSGTGGRTGELFF. For the CDR3, the DNA is TGTGCCAGTAGTTCCGGGACAGGGGGCCGGACCGGGGAGCTGTTTTTT.